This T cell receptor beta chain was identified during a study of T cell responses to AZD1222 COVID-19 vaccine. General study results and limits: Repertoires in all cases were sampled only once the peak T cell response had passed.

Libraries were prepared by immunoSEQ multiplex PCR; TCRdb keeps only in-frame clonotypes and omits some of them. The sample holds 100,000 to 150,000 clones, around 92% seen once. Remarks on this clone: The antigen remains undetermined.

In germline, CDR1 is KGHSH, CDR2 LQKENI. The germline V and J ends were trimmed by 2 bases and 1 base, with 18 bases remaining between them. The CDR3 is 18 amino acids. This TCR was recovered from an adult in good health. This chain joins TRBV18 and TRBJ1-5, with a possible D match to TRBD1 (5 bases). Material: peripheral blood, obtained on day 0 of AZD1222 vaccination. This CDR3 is CASSPISGGPGSNQPQHF. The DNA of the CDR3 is TGTGCCAGCTCACCAATTTCGGGGGGTCCGGGGAGCAATCAGCCCCAGCATTTT.